In this sample, the clone carrying this TCR beta chain turned up many times. This specimen belongs to a study of regulatory T cells in long-lasting Graves disease. Whole-study context: To qualify as persistent, Graves' disease required over 5 years of antithyroid drugs with positive TSH receptor antibodies.

Germline V gene lookup returns CDR1 MNHNS and CDR2 SASEGT. The CDR3 has 15 residues. With 6 bases clipped from V and 5 bases from J, the junction kept 7 bases outside the gene matches. Time point indicated: persistent/refractory GD, antithyroid drugs over 5 years with positive TRAb. The TCR library used RNA extracted from PBMCs. Relying on iRepertoire HTBI primers and Arm-PCR of CDR3 regions, the team built TCR beta libraries. TCRdb recomputed calls from the multiplex PCR reads with MiXCR, one row per CDR3 protein. The table shows 650,000 to 850,000 distinct CDR3 sequences, with about 30% occurring only once.

The sequence was obtained from a female donor with Graves disease. Source: peripheral blood mononuclear cells (PBMCs), taken when the disease was refractory, from a patient treated with antithyroid drugs. V gene TRBV6-1 combines with J gene TRBJ1-6; 7 bases are a match to TRBD1. Here the CDR3 DNA reads TGTGCCAGCAGAACAAAGGACAGGAATAATTCACCCCTCCACTTT. This encodes CASRTKDRNNSPLHF.